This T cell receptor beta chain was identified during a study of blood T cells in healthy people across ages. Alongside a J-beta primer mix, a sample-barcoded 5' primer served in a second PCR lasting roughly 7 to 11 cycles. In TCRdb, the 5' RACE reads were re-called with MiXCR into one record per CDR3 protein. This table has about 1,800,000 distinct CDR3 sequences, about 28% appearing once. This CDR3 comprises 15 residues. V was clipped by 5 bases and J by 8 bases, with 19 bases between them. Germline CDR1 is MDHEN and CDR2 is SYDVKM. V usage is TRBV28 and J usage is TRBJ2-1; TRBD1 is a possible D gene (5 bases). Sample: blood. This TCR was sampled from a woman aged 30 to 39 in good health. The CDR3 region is CASSLLAGNHDEQFF. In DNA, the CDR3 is TGTGCCAGCAGTCTACTCGCAGGGAACCACGATGAGCAGTTCTTC.